The 21 T cell receptor beta chains below all came from one sample that was sequenced in a study of T cell repertoires in cytomegalovirus infection. MiXCR, run by TCRdb on the reads, gives a single entry per CDR3 protein. The table records approximately 310,000 distinct CDR3 sequences, around 25% of them present only once. Their antigens remain unidentified. Specimen: cultured PBMCs, collected from culture after CMV antigen stimulation. The source of these receptors is a human donor in good health (CMV status not recorded). Some clones in this sample may be carry-over from other donors' samples.

The V call is TRBV12-5, the J call TRBJ1-4; TRBD1 matches 11 bases. The CDR3 length is 17 residues. V was pared by 0 bases and J by 4 bases, with 4 bases of the junction left unmatched. Germline V gene sequence: CDR1 LGHNT, CDR2 FRNRAP. CDR3 sequence: CASGLVRTGGLNEKLFF. CDR3 coding DNA: TGTGCTAGTGGTTTGGTCCGGACAGGGGGCCTTAATGAAAAACTGTTTTTT.

This clonotype showed up many times. The gene calls are TRBV20-1 and TRBJ1-1; the D gene is possibly TRBD1 (6 bases). Germline lookup yields CDR1 DFQATT and CDR2 SNEGSKA (reference sequence). The V and J ends lost 3 bases and 7 bases respectively, with 15 bases between them. The CDR3 is 13 amino acids. CDR3 nucleotide sequence: TGCAGTGCTAGTCTCGTTCCAGGGGTTGAAGCTTTCTTT. Its translation is CSASLVPGVEAFF.

The V and J genes are TRBV12-3 or TRBV12-4 and TRBJ2-1; D may be TRBD1 (5 bases). The V end was cut by 5 bases, the J end by 9 bases, with 17 bases between. There are 14 residues in the CDR3. The CDR3 region has the DNA TGTGCCAGCAGTGCCGGACACCGAACGGTTGAGCAGTTCTTC. Translation: CASSAGHRTVEQFF.

This rearrangement joins TRBV25-1 to TRBJ1-6; D not resolved. The germline V gene has CDR1 MGHDK and CDR2 SYGVNS. The CDR3 runs 13 residues. The V end was cut by 0 bases, the J end by 7 bases, with 4 bases between. In DNA, the CDR3 is TGTGCCAGCAGTGAATATACAAATTCACCCCTCCACTTT. Protein: CASSEYTNSPLHF.

This chain joins TRBV28 and TRBJ2-5; TRBD2 matches 7 bases. This CDR3 has 15 residues. V lost 5 bases and J lost 5; bases outside the gene matches: 11. The V gene's germline CDR1 is MDHEN and CDR2 SYDVKM. The CDR3 sequence is CASSPWGGKSETQYF. Written as DNA, the CDR3 is TGTGCCAGCAGTCCCTGGGGAGGGAAAAGTGAGACCCAGTACTTC.

This clonotype has just a few counts. The chain has TRBV5-8 and TRBJ2-4, with D uncertain. V lost 4 bases and J 1 base, leaving 12 bases between the germline ends. CDR3 length equals 15 residues. Germline assignment: CDR1 SGHTS and CDR2 YDEGEE. The CDR3 loop reads CASSPPGPAKNIQYF. DNA for the CDR3: TGTGCCAGCAGCCCCCCTGGGCCGGCCAAAAACATTCAGTACTTC.

In this sample, this clonotype turned up many times. The chain uses TRBV28 and TRBJ2-5; D remains unclear. Looked up from germline, CDR1 is MDHEN and CDR2 is SYDVKM. V lost 3 bases, J lost 3 bases, and 5 bases lay in between. This CDR3 is built from 12 residues. Written as DNA, the CDR3 is TGTGCCAGCAGTTTCAGAGAAGAGACCCAGTACTTC. Its translation is CASSFREETQYF.

J is TRBJ1-1 and V is TRBV12-5, with D unclear. V was shortened by 0 bases and J by 0 bases, with 14 bases between the two germline ends. The CDR3 contains 17 residues. Germline assignment: CDR1 LGHNT and CDR2 FRNRAP. CDR3 region: CASGLVSNGHMNTEAFF. CDR3 DNA: TGTGCTAGTGGTTTGGTATCGAATGGCCACATGAACACTGAAGCTTTCTTT.

This clonotype was counted at least ten times. The junction does not match germline at one end; this may be a read error. V usage is TRBV7-7 and J usage is TRBJ2-5, with 10 bases fitting TRBD2. Germline V gives CDR1 SSHAT, CDR2 FNYEAQ (reference sequence). This CDR3 contains 17 residues. CDR3 bases: TGTGCTAGCAGCCTAAGGACTAGCGGAGAGTACCAAGAGACCCAGTACTTC. Its translation is CASSLRTSGEYQETQYF.

This clonotype was detected many times. The genes are TRBV30 and TRBJ2-1; D uncertain. The germline V and J ends were trimmed by 3 bases and 4 bases, with 7 bases remaining between them. The CDR3 is 12 amino acids. Germline V gives CDR1 GTSNPN, CDR2 SVGIG (reference sequence). CDR3 sequence: CAWSLTYNEQFF. The CDR3, as DNA: TGTGCCTGGAGCCTCACTTACAATGAGCAGTTCTTC.

The table lists this clonotype with a few counts. The gene calls are TRBV19 and TRBJ2-4; 10 nucleotides align to TRBD1. CDR1 and CDR2 (germline): LNHDA, SQIVND (reference sequence). V lost 6 bases and J lost 2; bases outside the gene matches: 1. The CDR3 is 14 residues long. The CDR3 protein is CASRTGGTKNIQYF. The DNA for the CDR3 is TGTGCCAGTAGGACAGGGGGCACCAAAAACATTCAGTACTTC.

This clonotype was counted many times. The rearrangement links TRBV24-1 to TRBJ2-1; tentative D call: TRBD1 (6 bases). The V end was cut by 6 bases, the J end by 12 bases, with 14 bases between. CDR1 and CDR2 from the germline V gene are KGHDR and SFDVKD. The CDR3 loop spans 12 amino acids. CDR3 DNA sequence: TGTGCCACCAGTCCTTCACCAGGGGTGCAGTTCTTC. Encoded protein: CATSPSPGVQFF.

This chain joins TRBV5-4 and TRBJ2-7; 12 positions agree with TRBD1. This CDR3 is 15 amino acids long. The germline gives CDR1 SGHNT, CDR2 YYREEE (reference sequence). The V segment lost 4 bases and the J segment 4 bases; nucleotides outside the gene matches: 6. In DNA, the CDR3 is TGTGCCAGCAGCCCGTCGGGACAGGGGGCTTACGAGCAGTACTTC. Amino acids: CASSPSGQGAYEQYF.

The genes are TRBV10-2 and TRBJ1-1; D perhaps matches TRBD1 (5 bases). The germline V gene has CDR1 WSHSY and CDR2 SAAADI. The CDR3 is made up of 14 amino acids. The V and J ends lost 6 bases and 1 base respectively, with 12 bases between them. The DNA of the CDR3 is TGCGCCAGCAGCTTACACAGGTGGAACACTGAAGCTTTCTTT. Translated, it gives CASSLHRWNTEAFF.

This clonotype was observed at least ten times. The gene calls are TRBV4-1 and TRBJ2-5; no clear D. The CDR3 is made up of 13 amino acids. Germline V lookup: CDR1 MGHRA, CDR2 YSYEKL. V lost 1 base and J 2 bases, leaving 5 bases between the germline ends. CDR3 bases: TGCGCCAGCAGCCAAGGTCAGCAAGAGACCCAGTACTTC. Protein sequence: CASSQGQQETQYF.

This chain joins TRBV12-5 and TRBJ2-5, with TRBD1 as a possible D gene (5 bases). Trimming shortened V by 5 bases and J by 2 bases, and 12 bases separated the two germline ends. The length of the CDR3 is 14 residues. The germline V gene encodes CDR1 LGHNT and CDR2 FRNRAP. The CDR3 spells CASGTSTVQETQYF. Here the CDR3 DNA reads TGTGCTAGTGGTACCTCGACAGTTCAAGAGACCCAGTACTTC.

This clonotype has a handful of counts. The V and J genes are TRBV7-2 and TRBJ2-1, with 11 bases aligning to TRBD2. J was trimmed by 5 bases and V by 2 bases; bases with no gene match: 8. The length of the CDR3 is 17 residues. Germline V gives CDR1 SGHTA, CDR2 FQGNSA. The CDR3 protein is CASSLNRLAGTDNEQFF. CDR3 sequence (DNA): TGTGCCAGCAGCTTAAATCGACTAGCGGGAACCGACAATGAGCAGTTCTTC.

Many counts were recorded for this clonotype. The chain couples TRBV7-2 to TRBJ2-2; TRBD1 matches at 10 bases. CDR1 is SGHTA, CDR2 FQGNSA, per germline. Trimming at V came to 6 bases and at J to 5 bases, leaving 6 bases not matched to a gene. The CDR3 is 15 amino acids. CDR3 in amino acids: CASSLGQGETGELFF. The CDR3 nucleotides are TGTGCCAGCAGTCTCGGACAGGGGGAAACCGGGGAGCTGTTTTTT.

This clonotype has only a few counts. The chain links TRBV6-1 to TRBJ2-5; D is possibly TRBD1 (6 bases). This CDR3 has 14 residues. V was shortened by 6 bases and J by 5 bases, with 16 bases between the two germline ends. Germline V gives CDR1 MNHNS, CDR2 SASEGT. The chain's CDR3 is CASSKTGSAETQYF. The CDR3 bases are TGTGCCAGCAGCAAAACAGGGTCCGCGGAGACCCAGTACTTC.

This clonotype was counted only a few times. The chain recombines TRBV7-2 with TRBJ1-1, with TRBD1 as a possible D gene (6 bases). CDR3 size: 14 residues. V dropped 8 bases and J dropped 4 bases, with 17 bases sitting between them. The germline CDR1 and CDR2 sequences are SGHTA and FQGNSA. The CDR3 sequence: CASRPQGTGTEAFF. The CDR3 nucleotides read TGTGCCAGCCGACCCCAGGGGACGGGCACTGAAGCTTTCTTT. Filled out from reference TRBV7-2 and TRBJ1-1, the complete variable domain reads GAGVSQSPSNKVTEKGKDVELRCDPISGHTALYWYRQSLGQGLEFLIYFQGNSAPDKSGLPSDRFSAERTGGSVSTLTIQRTQQEDSAVYLCASRPQGTGTEAFFGQGTRLTVV.

This rearrangement joins TRBV3-1 to TRBJ2-3; the D gene is possibly TRBD2 (6 bases). Trimming stripped 4 bases from V and 0 bases from J, with 14 bases between. Germline lookup yields CDR1 LGHDT and CDR2 YNNKEL (reference sequence). The CDR3 length is 16 residues. The CDR3 reads CASSRTEGRSTDTQYF. The CDR3 region has the DNA TGTGCCAGCAGCCGGACGGAGGGGCGGAGCACAGATACGCAGTATTTT.